These T cell receptor beta chains were read from a single sample in a study of monozygotic twins with inflammatory bowel disease. With the 5' RACE reads reprocessed, TCRdb shows one record per CDR3 protein and no DNA. In total, the table holds under 150,000 distinct CDR3 sequences. Sequenced material: blood. These receptors originate from a human donor with ulcerative colitis or Crohn's disease, or a healthy co-twin of an affected twin (not recorded which). Each CDR3 is given with its conserved first and last residue.

J gene | V gene | CDR3 protein
TRBJ2-1 | TRBV6-2/TRBV6-3 | CASSLSSLPSHEQFF
TRBJ1-1 | TRBV27 | CASSLYANVGVGAEAFF
TRBJ2-7 | TRBV25-1 | CASSEVGTGGYEQYF
TRBJ2-6 | TRBV7-3 | CASSSSAGANVLTF
TRBJ2-7 | TRBV18 | CASSPNVLAGSYEQYF
TRBJ2-7 | TRBV3-1 | CASSQEWRQRPYEQYF
TRBJ2-7 | TRBV29-1 | CSGMGQGAFDEQYF
TRBJ2-7 | TRBV6-2/TRBV6-3 | CASSYLDSEQYF
TRBJ2-1 | TRBV14 | CASSHGNYNEQFF
TRBJ1-4 | TRBV5-5 | CASSAQGATNEKLFF
TRBJ1-1 | TRBV12-3/TRBV12-4 | CASSPGQGGFAEAFF
TRBJ2-1 | TRBV7-6 | CASSEKPGQGRHGEQFF
TRBJ1-5 | TRBV27 | CASSRSPGAEQPQHF
TRBJ2-1 | TRBV20-1 | CSARVASGGVSYNEQFF
TRBJ1-5 | TRBV24-1 | CATSDDDGPQHF
TRBJ2-3 | TRBV3-1 | CASTLTDALDTQYF
TRBJ2-1 | TRBV5-1 | CASSFGLPDNEQFF
TRBJ2-4 | TRBV20-1 | CSARVIRGGSKNIQYF
TRBJ2-7 | TRBV9 | CASSQDRGTSYEQYF
TRBJ1-3 | TRBV7-2 | CASSLARGVDTIYF
TRBJ2-6 | TRBV6-1 | CASRPSGTGYSGANVLTF
TRBJ2-7 | TRBV9 | CASSPRTSGGSLYEQYF
TRBJ1-2 | TRBV20-1 | CSARPGRIYGYTF
TRBJ2-1 | TRBV19 | CASSIAPSSYNEQFF
TRBJ1-5 | TRBV20-1 | CSAVRENQPQHF
TRBJ2-3 | TRBV5-1 | CASSSGTVQDTQYF
TRBJ2-2 | TRBV20-1 | CSARRPAAGELFF
TRBJ1-2 | TRBV6-2/TRBV6-3 | CASSALRDSRYGYTF
TRBJ2-7 | TRBV7-2 | CASSLEATGIYEQYF
TRBJ1-2 | TRBV27 | CASSQGTGYRGYTF
TRBJ2-1 | TRBV19 | CASKAGGINEQFF
TRBJ2-7 | TRBV29-1 | CSVRTLLGYEQYF
TRBJ2-1 | TRBV29-1 | CSAGYRDQEQFF
TRBJ2-1 | TRBV5-1 | CASSPRWGGAEQFF
TRBJ2-5 | TRBV12-3/TRBV12-4 | CASSRDHLESQYF
TRBJ2-4 | TRBV20-1 | CSAPDGSLAKNIQYF
TRBJ1-2 | TRBV19 | CASIPRAIARSWYGYTF
TRBJ2-7 | TRBV25-1 | CASRMSGTGVEQYF